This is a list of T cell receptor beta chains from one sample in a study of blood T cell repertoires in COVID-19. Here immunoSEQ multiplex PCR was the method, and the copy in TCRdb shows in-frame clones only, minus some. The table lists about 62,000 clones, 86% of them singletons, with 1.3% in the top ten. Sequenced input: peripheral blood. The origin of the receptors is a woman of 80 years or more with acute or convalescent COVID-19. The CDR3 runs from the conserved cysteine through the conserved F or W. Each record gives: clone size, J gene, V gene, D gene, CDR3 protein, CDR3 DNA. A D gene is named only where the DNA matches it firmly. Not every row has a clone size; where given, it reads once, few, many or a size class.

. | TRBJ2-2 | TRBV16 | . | CASSPRTWGTGELFF | TGTGCCAGCAGCCCCCGGACATGGGGCACCGGGGAGCTGTTTTTT
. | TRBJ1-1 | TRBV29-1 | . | CSVEEEMNTEAFF | TGCAGCGTTGAGGAGGAGATGAACACTGAAGCTTTCTTT
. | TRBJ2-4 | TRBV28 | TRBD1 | CASRETGAVNIQYF | TGTGCCAGCAGGGAGACAGGGGCGGTAAACATTCAGTACTTC
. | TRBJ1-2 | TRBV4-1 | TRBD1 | CASSYGQVGYGYTF | TGCGCCAGCAGTTACGGACAGGTCGGCTATGGCTACACCTTC
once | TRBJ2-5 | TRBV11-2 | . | CASSRITGARETQYF | TGTGCCAGCAGCCGCATCACGGGAGCTAGGGAGACCCAGTACTTC
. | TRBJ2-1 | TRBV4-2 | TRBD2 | CASSRRFGTSGGANEQFF | TGTGCCAGCAGCCGGCGATTTGGGACTAGCGGGGGGGCCAATGAGCAGTTCTTC
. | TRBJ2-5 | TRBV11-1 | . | CASSFGRQETQYF | TGTGCCAGCAGTTTCGGGAGACAGGAGACCCAGTACTTC
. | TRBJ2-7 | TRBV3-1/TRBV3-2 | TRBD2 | CASSQDPEREGEQYF | TGTGCCAGCAGCCAAGATCCAGAGCGGGAGGGTGAGCAGTACTTC
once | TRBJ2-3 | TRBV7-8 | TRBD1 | CASSAQGQSTDTQYF | TGTGCCAGCAGCGCCCAGGGACAGAGCACAGATACGCAGTATTTT
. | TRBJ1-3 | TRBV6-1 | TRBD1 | CASSPGQGNTIYF | TGTGCCAGCAGTCCGGGACAGGGGAACACCATATATTTT
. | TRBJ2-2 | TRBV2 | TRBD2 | CASRGREWYGELFF | TGTGCCAGCAGGGGGAGGGAGTGGTACGGGGAGCTGTTTTTT
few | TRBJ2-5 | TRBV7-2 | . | CASSRSVSETQYF | TGTGCCAGCAGCAGAAGCGTATCGGAGACCCAGTACTTC
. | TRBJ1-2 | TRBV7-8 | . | CASSRRGEEDGYTF | TGTGCCAGCAGCCGACGGGGAGAAGAGGATGGCTACACCTTC
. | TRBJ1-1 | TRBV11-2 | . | CASSSTFQGTEAFF | TGTGCCAGCAGCTCCACCTTTCAGGGGACTGAAGCTTTCTTT
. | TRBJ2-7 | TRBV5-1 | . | CASSLAGEAYEQYF | TGCGCCAGCAGCTTGGCGGGGGAGGCCTACGAGCAGTACTTC
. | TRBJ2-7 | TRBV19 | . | CASSQGPNSYEQYF | TGTGCCAGTAGTCAGGGGCCTAACTCCTACGAGCAGTACTTC
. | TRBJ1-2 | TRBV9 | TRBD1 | CASREGTGPFYGYTF | TGTGCCAGCAGAGAGGGGACAGGCCCCTTCTATGGCTACACCTTC
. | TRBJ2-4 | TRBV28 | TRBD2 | CASSHNIAGQKNIQYF | TGTGCCAGCAGTCACAATATAGCGGGGCAAAAAAACATTCAGTACTTC
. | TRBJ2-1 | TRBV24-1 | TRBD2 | CATSDLLAGGGFEQFF | TGTGCCACCAGTGATTTACTAGCGGGAGGTGGATTTGAGCAGTTCTTC
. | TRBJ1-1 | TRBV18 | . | CASSPKQDTEAFF | TGTGCCAGCTCACCTAAACAGGACACTGAAGCTTTCTTT
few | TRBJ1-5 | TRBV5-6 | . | CASSVRGAIGNQPQHF | TGTGCCAGCAGTGTTCGGGGGGCGATTGGCAATCAGCCCCAGCATTTT
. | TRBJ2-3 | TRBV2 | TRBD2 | CASSERLAGAPGTTDTQYF | TGTGCCAGCAGTGAAAGACTAGCGGGAGCCCCAGGAACCACAGATACGCAGTATTTT
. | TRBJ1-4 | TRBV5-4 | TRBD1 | CASSFWTGAGEKLFF | TGTGCCAGCAGCTTTTGGACAGGGGCTGGTGAAAAACTGTTTTTT
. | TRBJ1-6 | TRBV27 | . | CASSPKGNSPLHF | TGTGCCAGCAGCCCTAAGGGGAACTCACCCCTCCACTTT
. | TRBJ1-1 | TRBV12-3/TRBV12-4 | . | CASGWRSGTEAFF | TGTGCCAGCGGTTGGAGATCGGGCACTGAAGCTTTCTTT
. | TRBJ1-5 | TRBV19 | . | CASNPQLNSNQPQHF | TGTGCCAGTAATCCACAGTTAAATAGCAATCAGCCCCAGCATTTT
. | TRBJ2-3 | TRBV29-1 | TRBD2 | CSVGGGVLSTDTQYF | TGCAGCGTGGGCGGGGGGGTTCTTAGCACAGATACGCAGTATTTT
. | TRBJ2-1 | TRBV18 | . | CASSPPSTFLWNEQFF | TGTGCCAGCTCACCACCGTCGACTTTTCTATGGAATGAGCAGTTCTTC
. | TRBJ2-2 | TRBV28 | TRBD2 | CASILAGYTGELFF | TGTGCCAGCATCTTAGCGGGGTACACCGGGGAGCTGTTTTTT
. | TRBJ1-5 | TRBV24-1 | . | CATSAGGRNQPQHF | TGTGCCACCAGTGCGGGGGGCAGAAATCAGCCCCAGCATTTT
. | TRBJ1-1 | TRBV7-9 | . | CASSGSGAGWRAFF | TGTGCCAGCAGTGGTAGTGGGGCAGGGTGGCGGGCTTTCTTT
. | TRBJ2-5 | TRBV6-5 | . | CASRTVETQYF | TGTGCCAGCCGGACAGTAGAGACCCAGTACTTC
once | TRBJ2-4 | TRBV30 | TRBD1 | CAWRDRGSDIQYF | TGTGCCTGGAGGGACAGGGGGAGTGACATTCAGTACTTC
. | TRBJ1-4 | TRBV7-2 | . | CASRPSAANEKLFF | TGTGCCAGCAGACCGTCTGCGGCTAATGAAAAACTGTTTTTT
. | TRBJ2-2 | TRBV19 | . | CASRGLATQTGELFF | TGTGCCAGTAGAGGGCTAGCTACTCAAACCGGGGAGCTGTTTTTT
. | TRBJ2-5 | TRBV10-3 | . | CAISDSGGAGQETQYF | TGTGCCATCAGTGACTCTGGGGGCGCGGGCCAAGAGACCCAGTACTTC
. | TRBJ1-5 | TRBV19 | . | CASSQVSNQPQHF | TGTGCCAGTAGTCAGGTTAGCAATCAGCCCCAGCATTTT
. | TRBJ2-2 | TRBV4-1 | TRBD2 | CASSQAGGHTGELFF | TGCGCCAGCAGCCAAGCGGGGGGGCATACCGGGGAGCTGTTTTTT
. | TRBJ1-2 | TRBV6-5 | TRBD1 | CASSSPGTGGGYTF | TGTGCCAGCAGTTCCCCCGGGACAGGGGGTGGCTACACCTTC
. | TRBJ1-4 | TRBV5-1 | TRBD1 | CASSPNRGSNEKLFF | TGCGCCAGCAGCCCGAACAGGGGTTCTAATGAAAAACTGTTTTTT
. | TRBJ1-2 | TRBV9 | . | CASSGGTSNYGYTF | TGTGCCAGCAGCGGAGGGACATCTAACTATGGCTACACCTTC
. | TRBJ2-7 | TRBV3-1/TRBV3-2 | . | CASSQGTNSYEQYF | TGTGCCAGCAGCCAAGGGACAAACTCCTACGAGCAGTACTTC
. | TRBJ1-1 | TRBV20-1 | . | CSALQGPKAFF | TGCAGTGCCCTACAGGGACCGAAAGCTTTCTTT
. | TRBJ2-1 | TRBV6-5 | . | CASIGQGPTDEQFF | TGTGCCAGCATTGGGCAAGGCCCCACGGATGAGCAGTTCTTC
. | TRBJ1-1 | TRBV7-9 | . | CASSDEGTGGAFF | TGTGCCAGCAGCGACGAGGGGACTGGAGGAGCTTTCTTT
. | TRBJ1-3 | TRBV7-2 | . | CASSLATHGNTIYF | TGTGCCAGCAGCCTCGCGACACACGGAAACACCATATATTTT
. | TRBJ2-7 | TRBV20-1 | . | CSASRLAQVYEQYF | TGCAGTGCTAGTCGGCTAGCCCAAGTATACGAGCAGTACTTC
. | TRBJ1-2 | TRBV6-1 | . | CASREGNRYYGYTF | TGTGCCAGCAGGGAAGGAAACAGGTACTATGGCTACACCTTC